This entry is about one TCR beta chain. What it binds is unknown. The data belong to a study of T-cell memory formation after mild COVID-19. Study results and limitations: Detection of some responders pre-infection suggested pre-existing cross-reactive memory T cells participated. While clones contracting from day 15 to 85 were balanced between CD4 and CD8, later expanders leaned CD4+. The authors did not confirm SARS-CoV-2 specificity of second-wave clones peaking day 37.

TCRdb processed the 5' RACE reads anew with MiXCR; each CDR3 protein has one entry. The sample lists hundreds of thousands of distinct CDR3 sequences; around 21% were seen once. Trimming pared 0 bases from V and 3 bases from J, leaving 9 bases between. CDR1 and CDR2 (germline): MNHEY, SMNVEV (reference sequence). This CDR3 is 14 amino acids long. The sample taken for sequencing was PBMCs or a T cell subset sorted from them (not recorded which). This sequence originates from an adult woman who had mild COVID-19 (a few samples of this study predate the infection). Cell type and time point are not known. The J gene is TRBJ2-7, the V gene TRBV27; D might be TRBD1 (6 bases). For the CDR3, the DNA is TGTGCCAGCAGTTTATCCCGGGGACACTACGAGCAGTACTTC. Residues: CASSLSRGHYEQYF.